This T cell receptor (beta chain) was recorded in a study of blood T cell repertoires in COVID-19 (dated by TCRdb to the early 2020s). Background on the whole study: Samples covering the acute and convalescent phases of COVID-19 were provided by collaborators in the United States, Italy and Spain. The prospective study material was composed of cDNA or gDNA derived from T cells, B-cell-depleted T cells, or PBMCs. The dataset comprised deeply sampled blood TCRbeta repertoires from subjects exposed to, actively infected with, or recovered from COVID-19. The repertoires were released in a freely available public database meant as a resource for research on the immune response to SARS-CoV-2. Samples came from the ongoing ImmuneRACE study (first 160 participants) plus 1,254 subjects from 6 global collaborators. The sample metadata nearly always contained a de-identified subject ID, COVID-19 status, age in years and sex. Where available, HLA class I and class II types were obtained from metadata supplied by the sample provider rather than from assay-based typing.

About this clone: The antigen it recognizes is unknown. No much larger clone is present one base from it, and per-base qualities are unavailable.

Germline trimming amounts to 6 bases on V and 8 bases on J, with 3 as the count of junction bases outside the gene matches. The CDR3, from cysteine to phenylalanine, totals 11 residues. The entry retains the CDR3 DNA only, 33 bases that are in frame from base 1. CDR1 and CDR2 (ENHRY, SYGVKD) derive from the germline V gene. Whole blood was collected in K2EDTA tubes by collaborating institutions according to the institutions' own protocols. For TCRbeta analysis, collaborator samples were shipped as frozen whole blood, as isolated PBMCs, or as DNA extracted from either sample type. The immunoSEQ Assay, a bias-controlled multiplex PCR, was used to amplify TCRbeta CDR3 regions from genomic DNA. Processing in the source paper ran as follows. Nucleated cell counts per sample were estimated from amplification of reference gene primers within the assay. Sequence reads were collapsed and filtered to measure the absolute abundance of every unique TCRbeta CDR3 rearrangement. For each sample, productive Simpson clonality was calculated by taking the square root of Simpson's diversity index across productive rearrangements. Held by TCRdb, this immuneACCESS table contains in-frame sequences only and omits some clones. Under half of the omission traces to an unresolved V gene where checked; the cause of the rest is unknown. The V and J calls and the clone size are those of that table, but D and trimming were determined from the DNA. The table for this sample lists about 55,000 clones; 65% to 90% of them were counted only once. The leading ten clones occupy 14% of the sample.

The study at large found these results: The quantity of clinical and demographic metadata differed by source and by participant and was supplied without curation.

Sequenced: peripheral blood. The TCR originated in a man in his 70s with acute or convalescent COVID-19. This receptor chain uses TRBV10-3 and TRBJ1-2, and 7 bases in between align with TRBD1. The encoded CDR3 is CAISRTGGYTF. The DNA sequence is given as TGTGCCATCAGCCGGACAGGCGGCTACACCTTC.